The present T cell receptor beta chain was sequenced within a study of T cell responses to AZD1222 COVID-19 vaccine. This clone was seen a single time. Its cognate antigen is unknown. Second-dose intervals of approximately 4 or approximately 12 weeks were pooled. Study results and caveats: In the spike-specific TCR repertoire, nearly half reportedly target unmutated variant regions. Clonal diversity was possibly underestimated, and the donors were mostly white British, with more females. Seropositive at baseline were only a handful of AZD1222 recipients.

Clones were sequenced by immunoSEQ multiplex PCR, and TCRdb holds only the in-frame ones, with some missing. The sample includes about 120,000 clones, just over 90% of them seen just once. The germline gives CDR1 KGHSH, CDR2 LQKENI. There are 13 residues in the CDR3. V was shortened by 5 bases and J by 4 bases, with 8 bases between the two germline ends. The sequences come from peripheral blood, collected 28 days after the second AZD1222 dose. The gene calls are TRBV18 and TRBJ1-4; tentative D call: TRBD1 (5 bases). The clonotype originates from an adult who received the AZD1222 COVID-19 vaccine. The CDR3 protein is CASSEGINEKLFF. The CDR3 DNA follows: TGTGCCAGCTCAGAGGGGATTAATGAAAAACTGTTTTTT.